This TCR beta chain is drawn from a study of cytomegalovirus exposure and HLA in healthy donors. On the study more broadly: The 90 to 150 validation repertoires were produced on the same platform as the 700 or so repertoires of the first cohort. This was reported in a later analysis.

The table came from immunoSEQ multiplex PCR; TCRdb's copy has only in-frame clones and leaves some out. The table has about 150,000 clones, approximately 86% seen once. The V gene end was trimmed by 3 bases and the J gene end by 9 bases; junction bases not matched to a gene: 17. This CDR3 comprises 17 residues. Germline-derived CDR1 and CDR2 are SGHTA and FQGTGA. This clone was detected only once. This receptor was taken from a man younger than 35 in good health and CMV-seropositive. The chain has TRBV7-3 and TRBJ2-1, with 7 bases identical to TRBD1. Sequenced: PBMCs. This chain's CDR3 is CASSFPLILPGGVEQFF. CDR3 nucleotides: TGTGCCAGCAGCTTTCCCCTTATACTCCCAGGGGGAGTTGAGCAGTTCTTC.